This is a list of T cell receptor beta chains from one sample in a study of T cells in Graves' hyperthyroidism and ophthalmopathy. TCRdb processed the multiplex PCR reads anew with MiXCR; each CDR3 protein has one entry. The sample has more than 300,000 distinct CDR3 sequences, approximately 17% seen once; the top ten hold approximately 35%. Material: blood. All receptors come from a woman younger than 45 with Graves' hyperthyroidism that later progressed to Graves' ophthalmopathy. The CDR3 runs from the conserved cysteine through the conserved F or W. A D gene is named only where the DNA matches it firmly. Part of the rows lack a size; the others show once, few, many or a class for expanded clones.

v_gene	abundance	d_gene	j_gene	CDR3nt	CDR3aa
TRBV28	few	.	TRBJ1-2	TGTGCCAGCAGTTTATGGGACGGGGATGTACTTGGCTACACCTTC	CASSLWDGDVLGYTF
TRBV4-1	.	.	TRBJ2-1	TGCGCCAGCAGCCAAGTGGGGAGGAAACCCTACAATGAGCAGTTCTTC	CASSQVGRKPYNEQFF
TRBV2	.	TRBD1	TRBJ1-1	TGTGCCAGCAGTGAAGCTAGGACAGGGGGCATGAACACTGAAGCTTTCTTT	CASSEARTGGMNTEAFF
TRBV7-2	.	.	TRBJ1-1	TGTGCCAGCAGCCTCACAGGGTCGGCTGAAGCTTTCTTT	CASSLTGSAEAFF
TRBV4-1	.	TRBD2	TRBJ2-3	TGCGCCAGCAGCCACCGACTAGCGGGGGGGCAAGATACGCAGTATTTT	CASSHRLAGGQDTQYF
TRBV7-2	many	.	TRBJ2-1	TGTGCCAGCAGCTTATCCGGTATGAATGAGCAGTTCTTC	CASSLSGMNEQFF
TRBV6-1	.	.	TRBJ1-5	TGTGCCAGCAGTGACCGGAAGGAGAGGCAGCCCCAGCATTTT	CASSDRKERQPQHF
TRBV19	many	.	TRBJ1-1	TGTGCCAGTAACCGACCGGGGGTTTTGAACACTGAAGCTTTCTTT	CASNRPGVLNTEAFF
TRBV4-1	.	.	TRBJ1-1	TGCGCCAGCAGCCATGCTGGTGGCGTGAACACTGAAGCTTTCTTT	CASSHAGGVNTEAFF
TRBV30	many	.	TRBJ2-5	TGTGCCTGGAGTTATGGAGGGGGATGGGAGACCCAGTACTTC	CAWSYGGGWETQYF
TRBV2	.	TRBD1	TRBJ1-2	TGTGCCAGCAGTTCGGCAGGGGGCGGCGGGGGCTACACCTTC	CASSSAGGGGGYTF
TRBV27	.	.	TRBJ2-2	TGTGCCAGCAGCTTCGGGGTGGGCGGGGAGCTGTTTTTT	CASSFGVGGELFF
TRBV3-1	.	TRBD1	TRBJ1-1	TGTGCCAGCAGCCAACAGACAGGGAATGAAGCTTTCTTT	CASSQQTGNEAFF
TRBV15	many	.	TRBJ1-2	TGTGCCACCAGCAGACAACGACAGGATGAGTATGGCTACACCTTC	CATSRQRQDEYGYTF
TRBV2	many	.	TRBJ2-7	TGTGCCAGCATTGCTGTGGCCGGAAAATCCTACGAGCAGTACTTC	CASIAVAGKSYEQYF
TRBV19	many	.	TRBJ1-2	TGTGCCAGTAGTATCACCTTGTTGGGCGGCTACACCTTC	CASSITLLGGYTF